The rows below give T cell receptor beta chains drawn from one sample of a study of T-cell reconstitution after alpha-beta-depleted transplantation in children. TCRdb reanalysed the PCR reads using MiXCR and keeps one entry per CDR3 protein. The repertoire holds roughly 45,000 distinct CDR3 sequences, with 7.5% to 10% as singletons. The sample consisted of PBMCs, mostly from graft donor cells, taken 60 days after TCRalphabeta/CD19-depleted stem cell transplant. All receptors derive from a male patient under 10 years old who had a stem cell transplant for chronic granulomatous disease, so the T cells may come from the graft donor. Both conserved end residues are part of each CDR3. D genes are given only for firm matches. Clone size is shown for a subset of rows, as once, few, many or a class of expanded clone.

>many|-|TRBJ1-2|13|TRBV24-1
CATSKGQDYGYTF
TGTGCCACCAGTAAGGGACAAGACTATGGCTACACCTTC
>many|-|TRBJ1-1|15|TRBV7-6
CASSLTADMNTEAFF
TGTGCCAGCAGCTTAACAGCCGACATGAACACTGAAGCTTTCTTT
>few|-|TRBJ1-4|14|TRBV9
CASSVGSTNEKLFF
TGTGCCAGCAGCGTTGGATCAACTAATGAAAAACTGTTTTTT
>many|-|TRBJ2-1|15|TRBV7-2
CASSLLWASGNEQFF
TGTGCCAGCAGCTTACTCTGGGCCAGCGGCAATGAGCAGTTCTTC
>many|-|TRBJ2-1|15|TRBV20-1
CSAGPGLIRLEEQFF
TGCAGTGCTGGTCCGGGACTCATACGGTTAGAGGAGCAGTTCTTC
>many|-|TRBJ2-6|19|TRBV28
CASSPHLGRPQDGANVLTF
TGTGCCAGCAGCCCACATCTGGGCCGACCCCAAGACGGGGCCAACGTCCTGACTTTC
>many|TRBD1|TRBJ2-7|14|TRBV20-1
CSARSGQAPYEQYF
TGCAGTGCTAGAAGTGGACAGGCCCCCTACGAGCAGTACTTC
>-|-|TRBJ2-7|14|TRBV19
CATHGLIEPYEQYF
TGTGCCACCCACGGACTGATTGAGCCCTACGAGCAGTACTTC
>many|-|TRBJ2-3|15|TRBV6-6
CASSYRGTGTDTQYF
TGTGCCAGCAGTTACCGGGGGACTGGCACAGATACGCAGTATTTT
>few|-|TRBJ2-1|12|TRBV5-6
CASSPFGDEQFF
TGTGCCAGCAGCCCCTTTGGGGATGAGCAGTTCTTC
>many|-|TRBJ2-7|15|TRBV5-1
CASSPGPPRTEEQYF
TGCGCCAGCAGCCCTGGTCCCCCACGAACAGAAGAGCAGTACTTC
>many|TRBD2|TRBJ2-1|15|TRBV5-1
CASRPGLAPRGEQFF
TGCGCCAGCAGACCCGGACTAGCGCCACGAGGTGAGCAGTTCTTC
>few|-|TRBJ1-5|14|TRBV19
CASSAGSNPQPQHF
TGTGCCAGTAGCGCCGGGAGTAATCCTCAGCCCCAGCATTTT
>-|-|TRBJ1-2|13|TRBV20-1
CSARARGTVGYPF
TGCAGTGCTAGAGCCAGGGGAACCGTAGGCTACCCCTTC
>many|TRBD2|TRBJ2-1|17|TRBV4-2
CASSQVLTSGIHLEQFF
TGTGCCAGCAGCCAAGTTTTGACTAGCGGGATACATCTTGAGCAGTTCTTC
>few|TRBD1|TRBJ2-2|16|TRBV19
CATKPDRGLITGELFF
TGTGCCACCAAACCGGACAGGGGGCTGATTACCGGGGAGCTGTTTTTT
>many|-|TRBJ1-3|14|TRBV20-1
CSARGYGSGNTIYF
TGCAGTGCTAGAGGATACGGCTCTGGAAACACCATATATTTT
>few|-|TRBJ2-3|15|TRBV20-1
CSAREDRSRTDYWYF
TGCAGTGCTAGAGAGGATCGGTCGCGGACGGACTATTGGTATTTT
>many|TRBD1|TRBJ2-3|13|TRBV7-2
CASSPGQALAQYF
TGTGCCAGCAGCCCGGGACAGGCACTAGCGCAGTATTTT
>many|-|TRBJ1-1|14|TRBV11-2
CASSGKAWDAEAFF
TGTGCCAGCAGCGGTAAGGCCTGGGACGCTGAAGCTTTCTTT
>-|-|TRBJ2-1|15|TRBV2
CASSEHKSSYNEQFF
TGTGCCAGCAGTGAGCATAAATCGAGCTACAATGAGCAGTTCTTC
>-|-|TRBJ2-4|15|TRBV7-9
CASSLATLAKNIQYF
TGTGCCAGCAGCTTAGCGACCTTAGCCAAAAACATTCAGTACTTC
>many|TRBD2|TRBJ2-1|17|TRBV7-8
CASSQDKTSGTYNEQFF
TGTGCCAGCAGCCAAGACAAGACTAGCGGGACATACAATGAGCAGTTCTTC
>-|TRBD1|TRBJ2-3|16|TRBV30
CAWSEGTGWPPDTQYF
TGTGCCTGGAGTGAGGGGACAGGGTGGCCCCCAGATACGCAGTATTTT
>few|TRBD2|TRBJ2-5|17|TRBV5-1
CASKLRTWASGQETQYF
TGCGCCAGCAAACTTAGGACCTGGGCTAGCGGCCAAGAGACCCAGTACTTC
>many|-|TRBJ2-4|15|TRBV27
CASSLVGSEKNIQYF
TGTGCCAGCAGTTTGGTCGGGTCTGAAAAAAACATTCAGTACTTC
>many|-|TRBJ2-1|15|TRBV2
CASSGSRGPYNEQFF
TGTGCCAGCAGCGGTTCTCGGGGCCCCTACAATGAGCAGTTCTTC
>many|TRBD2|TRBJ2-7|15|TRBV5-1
CASSSGLAVRYEQYF
TGCGCCAGCAGCTCCGGACTAGCGGTGCGCTACGAGCAGTACTTC
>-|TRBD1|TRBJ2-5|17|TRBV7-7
CASSPRVAPGGFETQYF
TGTGCCAGCAGCCCCCGAGTGGCTCCAGGGGGTTTCGAGACCCAGTACTTC
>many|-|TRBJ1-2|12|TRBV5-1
CASSRGQYGYTF
TGCGCCAGCAGCCGAGGACAGTATGGCTACACCTTC
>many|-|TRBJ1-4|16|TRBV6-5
CASSSGLSGDNEKLFF
TGTGCCAGCAGTTCCGGTCTCTCGGGGGATAATGAAAAACTGTTTTTT
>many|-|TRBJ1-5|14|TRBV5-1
CASSPKGGYQPQHF
TGCGCCAGCAGCCCCAAAGGAGGGTATCAGCCCCAGCATTTT
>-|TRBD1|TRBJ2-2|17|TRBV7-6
CASSSNPGTGRTGELFF
TGTGCCAGCAGCTCAAATCCCGGGACAGGGCGCACCGGGGAGCTGTTTTTT
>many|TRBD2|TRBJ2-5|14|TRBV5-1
CASSSERGGETQYF
TGCGCCAGCAGCTCCGAGCGGGGTGGAGAGACCCAGTACTTC
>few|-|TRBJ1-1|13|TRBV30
CAWSVGRAIEAFF
TGTGCCTGGAGTGTCGGCAGGGCCATTGAAGCTTTCTTT
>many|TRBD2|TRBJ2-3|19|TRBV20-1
CSARAEIRLAGGRTDTQYF
TGCAGTGCTAGGGCGGAAATAAGACTAGCGGGAGGTAGGACAGATACGCAGTATTTT
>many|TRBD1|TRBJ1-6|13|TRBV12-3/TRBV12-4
CASGGQVGTPLHF
TGTGCCAGCGGGGGACAGGTCGGGACACCCCTCCACTTT
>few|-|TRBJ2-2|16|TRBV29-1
CSVEGGTATNTGELFF
TGCAGCGTTGAAGGCGGGACAGCCACGAACACCGGGGAGCTGTTTTTT
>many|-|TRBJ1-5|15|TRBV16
CASSLRRYSNQPQHF
TGTGCCAGCAGCCTGCGCCGGTATAGCAATCAGCCCCAGCATTTT
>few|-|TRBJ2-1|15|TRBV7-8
CASSLGRASVRDQFF
TGTGCCAGCAGCTTAGGGCGGGCTAGCGTACGTGATCAGTTCTTC
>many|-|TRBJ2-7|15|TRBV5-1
CASSLERGRGYEQYF
TGCGCCAGCAGCTTGGAGAGGGGTAGAGGCTACGAGCAGTACTTC
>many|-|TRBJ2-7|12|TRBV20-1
CSARDVTYEQYF
TGCAGTGCTAGAGACGTAACCTACGAGCAGTACTTC
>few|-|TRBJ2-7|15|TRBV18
CASSPPSRGIYEQYF
TGTGCCAGCTCACCACCGAGCCGGGGGATCTACGAGCAGTACTTC